These 17 T cell receptor beta chains came from one sample sequenced in a study of graft-versus-host responses after intestinal transplantation. Produced via immunoSEQ multiplex PCR; TCRdb's table is partial and in-frame only. The table lists around 3,000 clones, around four fifths of them singletons. Lymphocytes (intraepithelial and lamina propria) were released by processing the graft tissue. Sequenced here: ileum tissue, sampled 5 and 7 days after intestinal transplantation. All receptors derive from a human patient who received an intestinal transplant, so some T cells may come from the graft donor.

V is TRBV6-5 and J is TRBJ1-6, with a weak D call TRBD1 (5 bases). V was cut by 2 bases and J by 6 bases, with 5 bases left in between. The CDR3 has 13 amino acids. The germline V gene has CDR1 MNHEY and CDR2 SVGAGI. CDR3 DNA: TGTGCCAGCAGTTACAGGGGTAATTCACCCCTCCACTTT. Encoded protein: CASSYRGNSPLHF.

The chain has TRBV14 and TRBJ1-2; D unresolved. Trimming removed 0 bases from V and 4 bases from J, with 9 bases in between. CDR3 length equals 14 residues. CDR1 and CDR2 from the germline V gene are SGHDN and FVKESK. DNA of the CDR3: TGTGCCAGCAGCCAAGACAGGATAACCTATGGCTACACCTTC. It specifies CASSQDRITYGYTF.

This clone has only a few counts. The genes are TRBV5-1 and TRBJ2-2; 7 positions agree with TRBD1. V dropped 4 bases and J dropped 0; count of bases not matched to a gene: 6. Germline V gives CDR1 SGHRS, CDR2 YFSETQ. The CDR3 extends over 16 amino acids. The chain's CDR3 is CASSGTGQTNTGELFF. CDR3 bases: TGCGCCAGCAGCGGGACGGGACAGACGAACACCGGGGAGCTGTTTTTT.

The chain recombines TRBV10-1 with TRBJ2-3; 8 bases agree with TRBD1. Germline V CDR1 and CDR2: WNHNN, SYGVQD (reference sequence). This CDR3 is built from 13 residues. The J segment lost 1 base and the V segment lost 6 bases, leaving 0 bases of the junction unmatched. The CDR3 nucleotides are TGCGCCAGCAGCAGGGGGCGCACAGATACGCAGTATTTT. Residues: CASSRGRTDTQYF.

The chain uses TRBV5-1 and TRBJ1-3, with D unresolved. CDR3 length: 14 residues. The V gene's germline CDR1 is SGHRS and CDR2 YFSETQ. The V end was cut by 0 bases, the J end by 0 bases, with 4 bases between. The DNA of the CDR3 is TGCGCCAGCAGCTTGGGGGGCTCTGGAAACACCATATATTTT. This translates into CASSLGGSGNTIYF.

This clone was seen more than once but under ten times. The chain uses TRBV5-1 and TRBJ1-5; D not resolved. V was cut by 2 bases and J by 2 bases, with 5 bases left in between. From germline, CDR1 is SGHRS and CDR2 YFSETQ. The CDR3 length is 13 residues. CDR3 nucleotide sequence: TGCGCCAGCAGCTTTGATGGCAATCAGCCCCAGCATTTT. This encodes CASSFDGNQPQHF.

The J gene is TRBJ2-3, the V gene TRBV1; the table's D call, TRBD2, has no DNA check behind it. TRBV1 is noted as a pseudogene. The CDR3 has 17 amino acids. The CDR3 DNA follows: TGCACCAGCAATGGGACTAGCGGGAGAGAAGTGGCAGATACGCAGTATTTT. This encodes CTSNGTSGREVADTQYF.

This chain connects TRBV25-1 to TRBJ2-3; the D is unclear. Trimming cost V 7 bases and J 0 bases, with 11 bases left between them. The CDR3 has 14 residues. The germline V gene encodes CDR1 MGHDK and CDR2 SYGVNS. The CDR3 region is CASIGHPSTDTQYF. The CDR3 DNA is TGTGCCAGCATCGGGCACCCTAGCACAGATACGCAGTATTTT.

The rearrangement uses TRBV9 and TRBJ2-7; 11 bases fit TRBD1. CDR3 length equals 15 residues. Per the germline V gene, CDR1 is SGDLS and CDR2 is YYNGEE. With V trimmed by 4 bases and J by 6 bases, 9 bases remained unmatched. CDR3 region: CASSPRGDRGSEQYF. The CDR3 DNA is TGTGCCAGCAGCCCCCGGGGGGACAGGGGGTCCGAGCAGTACTTC.

The V and J genes are TRBV27 and TRBJ2-1, with TRBD2 matching 8 bases. CDR1 MNHEY and CDR2 SMNVEV come from the germline V gene (reference sequence). The CDR3 loop spans 15 amino acids. Trimming cost V 5 bases and J 1 base; bases outside gene matches: 4. CDR3 amino acids: CASSPLAVSYNEQFF. Here the CDR3 DNA reads TGTGCCAGCAGTCCACTAGCGGTTTCCTACAATGAGCAGTTCTTC.

The gene calls are TRBV19 and TRBJ2-7; 10 nucleotides align to TRBD2. There are 13 residues in the CDR3. Trimming at V came to 6 bases and at J to 7 bases, leaving 6 bases not matched to a gene. CDR1 LNHDA and CDR2 SQIVND come from the germline V gene (reference sequence). CDR3 sequence (DNA): TGTGCCAGTAGCGGACTAGCGGAAGAGGAGCAGTACTTC. It is translated as CASSGLAEEEQYF.

Regarding this clone: Different DNA sequences within this sample yield the same CDR3. This chain joins TRBV9 and TRBJ1-5, with 11 bases identical to TRBD1. CDR1 and CDR2 from the germline V gene are SGDLS and YYNGEE. This CDR3 contains 14 residues. J gave up 7 bases and V 3 bases, and 3 bases lay outside the gene matches. This CDR3 is CASSGGTGGQPQHF. The CDR3 nucleotides read TGTGCCAGCAGCGGAGGGACAGGGGGGCAGCCCCAGCATTTT.

The chain joins TRBV2 to TRBJ1-3, with 7 bases fitting TRBD1. V was pared by 3 bases and J by 1 base, with 12 bases of the junction left unmatched. The CDR3 has 18 residues. The V gene's germline CDR1 is SNHLY and CDR2 FYNNEI. The CDR3 sequence is CASSDPGGRGSSGNTIYF. The CDR3 DNA is TGTGCCAGCAGTGACCCCGGCGGCAGGGGGTCATCTGGAAACACCATATATTTT.

The rearrangement uses TRBV27 and TRBJ1-2; tentative D call: TRBD1 (5 bases). The CDR3 is made up of 15 amino acids. The germline CDR1 and CDR2 sequences are MNHEY and SMNVEV (reference sequence). Trimming shortened V by 3 bases and J by 5 bases, and 16 bases separated the two germline ends. CDR3 loop: CASSLTVMGPYGYTF. The CDR3 bases are TGTGCCAGCAGTTTGACAGTGATGGGACCTTATGGCTACACCTTC.

In this sample, this clone turned up a few times. The chain couples TRBV25-1 to TRBJ2-7, with 11 bases aligning to TRBD2. CDR3 length: 15 amino acids. V gave up 2 bases and J gave up 0 bases; unmatched junction bases: 0. CDR1 and CDR2 from the germline V gene are MGHDK and SYGVNS. The CDR3 spells CASSELAGGSYEQYF. CDR3 DNA sequence: TGTGCCAGCAGTGAACTAGCGGGGGGCTCCTACGAGCAGTACTTC.

The V call is TRBV7-2, the J call TRBJ2-7; D is unclear. Trimming shortened V by 2 bases and J by 1 base, and 6 bases separated the two germline ends. Germline-derived CDR1 and CDR2 are SGHTA and FQGNSA. The CDR3 is 13 residues long. The CDR3 region is CASSLRRSYEQYF. Written as DNA, the CDR3 is TGTGCCAGCAGCTTAAGACGGTCCTACGAGCAGTACTTC.

The chain uses TRBV21-1 and TRBJ1-2. TRBV21-1 is given as a pseudogene. The CDR3 covers 12 residues. The CDR3 coding sequence is TGTGCCAGCAGCAAAGACAACTATGGCTACACCTTC. This gives the protein CASSKDNYGYTF.